This is a list of T cell receptor beta chains from one sample in a study of long-term antiretroviral therapy in people with HIV. Produced via immunoSEQ multiplex PCR; TCRdb's table is partial and in-frame only. The table lists 9,000 to 10,000 clones, over 75% of them singletons. The sample in question was unsorted PBMCs, obtained 0.7 years after starting antiretroviral therapy. Receptors were obtained from a man aged 35 to 55 with HIV. Both conserved end residues are part of each CDR3. The D gene is left open where the match is weak. Some rows mark clone size as missing; the rest say once, few, many or name a class of expanded clone.

>TRBV19|TRBJ1-2|-|TRBD1
TGTGCCAGTAGTATTATAGGACAGGCGTATGGCTACACCTTC
CASSIIGQAYGYTF
>TRBV16|TRBJ2-7|-|-
TGTGCCAGCAGCCCTGACTCCTTCTCCTACGAGCAGTACTTC
CASSPDSFSYEQYF
>TRBV5-8|TRBJ1-1|-|TRBD1
TGTGCCAGCAGCTTGTTTCCAGGGGGAAACACTGAAGCTTTCTTT
CASSLFPGGNTEAFF
>TRBV7-2|TRBJ2-1|-|TRBD2
TGTGCCAGCAGCCCCGGGACTAGTATTTTCCATGAGCAGTTCTTC
CASSPGTSIFHEQFF
>TRBV29-1|TRBJ1-4|-|TRBD1
TGCAGCGTAAACAGGGGGGATGAAAAACTGTTTTTT
CSVNRGDEKLFF
>TRBV5-1|TRBJ2-7|-|-
TGCGCCAGCAGCCCCGCCTTTCTCACAAATCCATCCGACGAGCAGTACTTC
CASSPAFLTNPSDEQYF
>TRBV27|TRBJ2-2|once|TRBD2
TGTGCCAGCAGTTCCCCGGGACTAGCGGGAGGGATTACCGGGGAGCTGTTTTTT
CASSSPGLAGGITGELFF
>TRBV9|TRBJ2-7|-|TRBD1
TGTGCCAGCAGCCCGACAGGGAAAGGTTACGAGCAGTACTTC
CASSPTGKGYEQYF
>TRBV7-2|TRBJ2-5|-|TRBD2
TGTGCCAGCAGCCTGACTAGCGGGATGGTCGAGACCCAGTACTTC
CASSLTSGMVETQYF
>TRBV27|TRBJ2-1|-|TRBD2
TGTGCCAGCAGTTTAGTCACTAGCGGGATTTACAATGAGCAGTTCTTC
CASSLVTSGIYNEQFF
>TRBV5-4|TRBJ2-3|-|TRBD2
TGTGCCAGCAGCCAGGGACTAGCGGGAACAGATACGCAGTATTTT
CASSQGLAGTDTQYF
>TRBV4-1|TRBJ1-4|-|-
TGCGCCAGCAGCCTCTGGGGAGGGAATGAAAAACTGTTTTTT
CASSLWGGNEKLFF
>TRBV29-1|TRBJ2-1|-|-
TGCAGCGCAAGGACAGACGGCAATGAGCAGTTCTTC
CSARTDGNEQFF
>TRBV29-1|TRBJ1-2|few|-
TGCAGCGTTGATCTAGGGAATGGCTACACCTTC
CSVDLGNGYTF
>TRBV5-1|TRBJ2-1|-|-
TGCGCCAGCAGCTTGGAAGGGGGTAGAGGCAATGAGCAGTTCTTC
CASSLEGGRGNEQFF
>TRBV18|TRBJ1-4|few|TRBD1
TGTGCCAGCTCACCACTTACGATTACGACAGGGAATGAGAAACTGTTTTTT
CASSPLTITTGNEKLFF
>TRBV7-9|TRBJ2-3|-|-
TGTGCCAGCAGCCACCCCACCCGGACAGATACGCAGTATTTT
CASSHPTRTDTQYF
>TRBV5-4|TRBJ2-7|-|TRBD1
TGTGCCAGCAGCGTACCGGGACAGGGGGCAAACTACGAGCAGTACTTC
CASSVPGQGANYEQYF
>TRBV10-3|TRBJ2-2|medium-sized|-
TGTGCCATCAGTGCAGCAAGGAACCCGGGGGGGGAGCTGTTTTTT
CAISAARNPGGELFF
>TRBV25-1|TRBJ2-1|-|-
TGTGCCAGCAGTGAATTGACAGTCTTTACCTACAATGAGCAGTTCTTC
CASSELTVFTYNEQFF
>TRBV28|TRBJ2-5|-|-
TGTGCCAGCAGTCCGACCCGGAGGAAGGGCCCACCCAGAGAGACCCAGTACTTC
CASSPTRRKGPPRETQYF
>TRBV10-3|TRBJ2-1|-|TRBD2
TGTGCCATCAGGCACCTAGCGGGAGGGCCACGTGAGCAGTTCTTC
CAIRHLAGGPREQFF
>TRBV6-4|TRBJ2-5|-|TRBD2
TGTGCCAGCAGTCCCGGGGCGGGAGCCCAAGAGACCCAGTACTTC
CASSPGAGAQETQYF
>TRBV29-1|TRBJ2-2|-|-
TGCAGCGGGCAGGGTACCGGGGAGCTGTTTTTT
CSGQGTGELFF
>TRBV27|TRBJ2-5|-|-
TGTGCCAGCAGACCCAGGGGACCAGAGACCCAGTACTTC
CASRPRGPETQYF
>TRBV5-5|TRBJ2-7|few|TRBD2
TGTGCCAGCAGGTTTAGCGGGACCTACGAGCAGTACTTC
CASRFSGTYEQYF
>TRBV4-3|TRBJ1-2|-|-
TGCGCCAGCAGCCAAGTGAGACAGAAGGACTATGGCTACACCTTC
CASSQVRQKDYGYTF